The 29 T cell receptor beta chains below all came from one sample that was sequenced in a study of T cell responses to AZD1222 COVID-19 vaccine. The method was immunoSEQ multiplex PCR; TCRdb's version includes in-frame clones alone and lacks a portion of them. The sample gives 100,000 to 150,000 clones, approximately 90% of which show up once; 4.4% is in the top ten. Source: peripheral blood, taken on day 0 of AZD1222 vaccination. These receptors were taken from an adult in good health.

This clone was counted between two and nine times. The rearrangement uses TRBV7-9 and TRBJ2-5; TRBD2 aligns across 8 bases. The germline gives CDR1 SEHNR, CDR2 FQNEAQ (reference sequence). CDR3 length: 14 amino acids. V was pared by 3 bases and J by 5 bases, with 5 bases of the junction left unmatched. CDR3 region: CASSFERELETQYF. The DNA of the CDR3 is TGTGCCAGCAGCTTCGAGCGGGAGTTGGAGACCCAGTACTTC.

The gene calls are TRBV18 and TRBJ2-1, with 8 bases aligning to TRBD2. CDR1 KGHSH and CDR2 LQKENI come from the germline V gene. The J segment lost 7 bases and the V segment lost 0 bases, leaving 2 bases of the junction unmatched. The CDR3 length is 14 residues. CDR3 loop: CASSPPPSGNEQFF. Here the CDR3 DNA reads TGTGCCAGCTCACCACCGCCTAGCGGGAATGAGCAGTTCTTC.

The chain carries TRBV13 and TRBJ1-2, with D perhaps matching TRBD1 (6 bases). The CDR3 runs 15 residues. From germline, CDR1 is PRHDT and CDR2 FYEKMQ (reference sequence). V gave up 2 bases and J gave up 4 bases, with 14 bases separating them. CDR3 residues: CASSLKGDKTYGYTF. CDR3 in DNA: TGTGCCAGCAGCTTAAAGGGGGACAAAACCTATGGCTACACCTTC.

This chain connects TRBV25-1 to TRBJ1-6, with D maybe TRBD1 (5 bases). The V gene lost 4 bases and the J gene lost 9 bases, with 19 bases spanning the gap. There are 16 residues in the CDR3. Germline lookup yields CDR1 MGHDK and CDR2 SYGVNS. CDR3 sequence (DNA): TGTGCCAGCAGTGGGGGGTCGCTGGGGAGGATTTCACCCCTCCACTTT. Translated: CASSGGSLGRISPLHF. Based on the CDR3 plus reference TRBV25-1 and TRBJ1-6, the full variable domain is EADIYQTPRYLVIGTGKKITLECSQTMGHDKMYWYQQDPGMELHLIHYSYGVNSTEKGDLSSESTVSRIRTEHFPLTLESARPSHTSQYLCASSGGSLGRISPLHFGNGTRLTVT.

The V gene is TRBV13, the J gene TRBJ1-1, with TRBD1 as a possible D gene (5 bases). V lost 2 bases to trimming and J lost 1 base, with 11 bases between them. Germline V gene data show CDR1 as PRHDT and CDR2 as FYEKMQ (reference sequence). The CDR3 totals 15 residues. CDR3 DNA: TGTGCCAGCAGCTTAATGCGACAGTCGAACACTGAAGCTTTCTTT. Translating it yields CASSLMRQSNTEAFF. The full variable domain, its missing parts supplied by reference TRBV13 and TRBJ1-1, is AAGVIQSPRHLIKEKRETATLKCYPIPRHDTVYWYQQGPGQDPQFLISFYEKMQSDKGSIPDRFSAQQFSDYHSELNMSSLELGDSALYFCASSLMRQSNTEAFFGQGTRLTVV.

The rearrangement links TRBV28 to TRBJ1-5; D is ambiguous. The germline V and J ends were trimmed by 5 bases and 7 bases, with 18 bases remaining between them. The CDR3 extends over 15 amino acids. Germline assignment: CDR1 MDHEN and CDR2 SYDVKM. The CDR3 nucleotides read TGTGCCAGCAGTCCGCTGACGGAGATTAAACAGCCCCAGCATTTT. Its translation: CASSPLTEIKQPQHF.

In the case of this clone: Additional DNA sequences in this sample encode the identical CDR3. V is TRBV29-1 and J is TRBJ1-5, with D unclear. This CDR3 is built from 13 residues. V was shortened by 0 bases and J by 6 bases, with 9 bases between the two germline ends. The V gene's germline CDR1 is SQVTM and CDR2 ANQGSEA. The CDR3: CSVEEGGGQPQHF. Written as DNA, the CDR3 is TGCAGCGTTGAAGAGGGAGGTGGTCAGCCCCAGCATTTT.

The V call is TRBV6-1, the J call TRBJ1-6; TRBD1 aligns across 7 bases. V lost 4 bases and J lost 7; bases outside the gene matches: 16. The CDR3 length is 18 residues. Germline V CDR1 and CDR2: MNHNS, SASEGT. The CDR3 region has the DNA TGTGCCAGCAGTGTCTTCTCAACAGGGGAGAGTTGGAATTCACCCCTCCACTTT. Translation: CASSVFSTGESWNSPLHF.

The chain uses TRBV28 and TRBJ1-5; D not resolved. CDR1 and CDR2 from the germline V gene are MDHEN and SYDVKM. V lost 3 bases, J lost 0 bases, and 9 bases lay in between. The CDR3 covers 15 residues. The CDR3 region has the DNA TGTGCCAGCAGTTTGAAGGGTTATAGCAATCAGCCCCAGCATTTT. It encodes CASSLKGYSNQPQHF. Combining the CDR3 with reference TRBV28 and TRBJ1-5 gives the whole variable domain DVKVTQSSRYLVKRTGEKVFLECVQDMDHENMFWYRQDPGLGLRLIYFSYDVKMKEKGDIPEGYSVSREKKERFSLILESASTNQTSMYLCASSLKGYSNQPQHFGDGTRLSIL.

The chain links TRBV28 to TRBJ1-2; a weak D match, TRBD1 (6 bases). The CDR3 extends over 16 amino acids. CDR1 MDHEN and CDR2 SYDVKM come from the germline V gene. V shed 5 bases and J shed 7 bases, with 23 bases lying between them. This chain's CDR3 is CASSTSARGPLRGYTF. In DNA, the CDR3 is TGTGCCAGCAGTACCTCAGCCAGGGGACCCTTGCGTGGCTACACCTTC.

The J gene is TRBJ2-1, the V gene TRBV5-1; 15 positions match TRBD2. The length of the CDR3 is 17 residues. J was trimmed by 6 bases and V by 4 bases; bases with no gene match: 8. The germline V gene encodes CDR1 SGHRS and CDR2 YFSETQ. The CDR3 region is CASSRGTSGRPGNEQFF. CDR3 in DNA: TGCGCCAGCAGCCGCGGGACTAGCGGGAGGCCGGGCAATGAGCAGTTCTTC.

The chain carries TRBV4-3 and TRBJ1-2, with a possible D match to TRBD1 (5 bases). The germline gives CDR1 LGHNA, CDR2 YSLEER. Trimming stripped 0 bases from V and 4 bases from J, with 9 bases between. This CDR3 contains 14 residues. The DNA of the CDR3 is TGCGCCAGCAGCCAAGATGCAGGGTCCTATGGCTACACCTTC. This translates into CASSQDAGSYGYTF.

The V call is TRBV20-1, the J call TRBJ1-6; no firm D call. CDR3 size: 15 residues. The germline CDR1 and CDR2 sequences are DFQATT and SNEGSKA (reference sequence). Trimming stripped 6 bases from V and 3 bases from J, with 15 bases between. This CDR3 is CSASWPASYNSPLHF. The CDR3 DNA reads as TGCAGTGCCAGTTGGCCAGCGAGCTATAATTCACCCCTCCACTTT.

Comment on this clone: Germline and junction disagree at one end, which may indicate a read error. The V call is TRBV5-1, the J call TRBJ2-7; D may correspond to TRBD1 or TRBD2 (6 bases each). The CDR3 is 12 amino acids. Germline CDR1 and CDR2: SGHRS and YFSETQ. CDR3 amino acids: CASRLGGNEQYF. CDR3 DNA: TGCGCCAGCAGATTGGGGGGCAACGAGCAGTACTTC.

The chain has TRBV7-2 and TRBJ2-7; D call uncertain. Germline V gene sequence: CDR1 SGHTA, CDR2 FQGNSA. V was shortened by 5 bases and J by 4 bases, with 12 bases between the two germline ends. The CDR3 has 13 residues. The DNA of the CDR3 is TGTGCCAGCAGCCACCCCCAGATTTACGAGCAGTACTTC. Translating it yields CASSHPQIYEQYF.

The chain has TRBV12-5 and TRBJ2-1; D possibly corresponds to TRBD2 (5 bases). CDR3 length: 11 amino acids. The germline CDR1 and CDR2 sequences are LGHNT and FRNRAP. Trimming removed 6 bases from V and 6 bases from J, with 6 bases in between. CDR3 sequence (DNA): TGTGCTAGTGGGGAGGCCAATGAGCAGTTCTTC. Protein sequence: CASGEANEQFF. Supplemented by reference TRBV12-5 and TRBJ2-1, the full variable domain reads DARVTQTPRHKVTEMGQEVTMRCQPILGHNTVFWYRQTMMQGLELLAYFRNRAPLDDSGMPKDRFSAEMPDATLATLKIQPSEPRDSAVYFCASGEANEQFFGPGTRLTVL.

A single count supports this clone. The chain is built from TRBV29-1 and TRBJ2-7, with 8 positions matching TRBD2. The CDR3 has 13 amino acids. With V trimmed by 4 bases and J by 3 bases, 5 bases remained unmatched. From germline, CDR1 is SQVTM and CDR2 ANQGSEA. CDR3 nucleotide sequence: TGCAGCGTTGTAGCGGGGACATTCTACGAGCAGTACTTC. Its protein product is CSVVAGTFYEQYF.

Written as DNA, the CDR3 is TGTGCCAGCACCCAAATAGGGTCTCGGGGCTACACCTTC. The encoded protein is CASTQIGSRGYTF. The chain couples TRBV7-9 to TRBJ1-2; unclear D gene. Germline-derived CDR1 and CDR2 are SEHNR and FQNEAQ (reference sequence). V was pared by 7 bases and J by 8 bases, with 17 bases between. The CDR3 extends over 13 amino acids.

The CDR3 protein is CASSPPNRVYEQYF. In DNA form, the CDR3 reads TGTGCCAGCAGCCCCCCAAACAGGGTATACGAGCAGTACTTC. The chain is built from TRBV28 and TRBJ2-7; TRBD1 is a possible D gene (6 bases). Germline CDR1 and CDR2: MDHEN and SYDVKM. The V gene lost 6 bases and the J gene lost 4 bases, with 16 bases spanning the gap. The length of the CDR3 is 14 residues.

The V and J genes are TRBV2 and TRBJ1-1; D not resolved. In germline, CDR1 is SNHLY, CDR2 FYNNEI. The CDR3 runs 15 residues. Trimming took off 4 bases at V and 0 bases at J, with 12 bases between the two ends. CDR3 sequence (DNA): TGTGCCAGCAGTGTATTTAGGGCAATGAACACTGAAGCTTTCTTT. Its translation: CASSVFRAMNTEAFF.

This rearrangement joins TRBV15 to TRBJ1-1; D is perhaps TRBD1 (6 bases). From germline, CDR1 is LNHNV and CDR2 YYDKDF (reference sequence). This CDR3 comprises 14 residues. V shed 8 bases and J shed 4 bases, with 17 bases lying between them. CDR3 region: CATERGGQGTEAFF. The CDR3, as DNA: TGTGCCACCGAGCGCGGGGGGCAAGGCACTGAAGCTTTCTTT.

The chain joins TRBV7-9 to TRBJ2-7; no clear D gene. CDR1 is SEHNR and CDR2 is FQNEAQ in the germline V gene (reference sequence). The V end was cut by 0 bases, the J end by 3 bases, with 12 bases between. This CDR3 is 15 amino acids long. The CDR3 bases are TGTGCCAGCAGCTTAGCCTCCCCCGGCTACTACGAGCAGTACTTC. Protein sequence: CASSLASPGYYEQYF.

V and J are TRBV5-3 and TRBJ2-4, with D possibly TRBD1 on 6 matching bases. TRBV5-3 has ORF status, its function being uncertain. This CDR3 region has 12 residues. Trimming removed 0 bases at V and 13 bases at J, with 11 bases between. CDR3 residues: CARSLVKGVQYF. The CDR3 coding sequence is TGTGCCAGAAGCTTGGTAAAGGGGGTGCAGTACTTC.

CDR3 nucleotide sequence: TGTGCCAGCAGCCCGGACAGCTCTGGAAACACCATATATTTT. It codes for CASSPDSSGNTIYF. The chain couples TRBV11-3 to TRBJ1-3; tentatively, D is TRBD1 (6 bases). The CDR3 runs to 14 residues. Germline CDR1 is SGHNT and CDR2 is YENEEA. V was trimmed by 5 bases and J by 0 bases, leaving 8 bases between them.

The CDR3, as DNA: TGTGCCAGCAGCTTAAGCCCCCCGGGACAGGGCTTGGATACGCAGTATTTT. It codes for CASSLSPPGQGLDTQYF. The chain is built from TRBV7-2 and TRBJ2-3, with 9 bases identical to TRBD1. Germline loops: CDR1 SGHTA, CDR2 FQGNSA. V lost 2 bases and J lost 6; bases outside the gene matches: 12. The length of the CDR3 is 17 residues.

This chain joins TRBV4-2 and TRBJ1-4, with a tentative D call TRBD1 (5 bases). Germline V gene data show CDR1 as LGHNA and CDR2 as YNFKEQ. CDR3 length: 16 residues. Trimming took off 3 bases at V and 1 base at J, with 12 bases between the two ends. Written as DNA, the CDR3 is TGTGCCAGCAGCCAGGGGGAGATGGAAACTAATGAAAAACTGTTTTTT. Its translation: CASSQGEMETNEKLFF.

This clone came up a few times. The rearrangement uses TRBV6-2 or TRBV6-3 and TRBJ2-7, with 13 bases identical to TRBD2. There are 17 residues in the CDR3. Germline CDR1 MNHEY, CDR2 SVGEGT. V was pared by 4 bases and J by 0 bases, with 6 bases of the junction left unmatched. The CDR3 is CASSLGTSGASSYEQYF. The CDR3 bases are TGTGCCAGCAGTTTGGGGACTAGCGGGGCAAGCTCCTACGAGCAGTACTTC.

The chain has TRBV30 and TRBJ1-2, with D unclear. This CDR3 has 12 residues. Per germline, CDR1 GTSNPN and CDR2 SVGIG (reference sequence). V lost 3 bases, J lost 7 bases, and 12 bases lay in between. CDR3 sequence: CAWRRPVGGYTF. CDR3 sequence (DNA): TGTGCCTGGAGAAGGCCTGTTGGTGGCTACACCTTC.

The gene calls are TRBV19 and TRBJ2-7; TRBD2 matches 7 bases. The V gene end was trimmed by 7 bases and the J gene end by 3 bases; junction bases not matched to a gene: 12. Germline values: CDR1 LNHDA, CDR2 SQIVND (reference sequence). The CDR3 contains 15 residues. The CDR3: CASTARPGGDYEQYF. The CDR3 nucleotides are TGTGCCAGTACCGCCCGACCGGGGGGAGACTACGAGCAGTACTTC. The complete variable domain, with remaining parts taken from reference TRBV19 and TRBJ2-7, reads DGGITQSPKYLFRKEGQNVTLSCEQNLNHDAMYWYRQDPGQGLRLIYYSQIVNDFQKGDIAEGYSVSREKKESFPLTVTSAQKNPTAFYLCASTARPGGDYEQYFGPGTRLTVT.